The 32 T cell receptor beta chains in this list originate from one sample, sequenced in a study of cytomegalovirus exposure and HLA in healthy donors. PCR employed 60 Vbeta and 13 Jbeta primers. Data came from immunoSEQ multiplex PCR; TCRdb stores just in-frame clones and leaves some out. The table includes approximately 210,000 clones, about 87% detected once. The sequencing sample was made of PBMCs. The receptors were sampled from a woman between 18 and 29 years old in good health and CMV-seronegative.

The chain couples TRBV5-1 to TRBJ2-7, with TRBD1 matching 9 bases. There are 14 residues in the CDR3. Losses at the gene ends were 4 bases for V and 2 bases for J; bases not matched to a gene: 4. The germline CDR1 and CDR2 sequences are SGHRS and YFSETQ. CDR3 sequence: CASSQGQGTYEQYF. The CDR3, as DNA: TGCGCCAGCAGCCAGGGACAGGGAACCTACGAGCAGTACTTC.

This clone was seen only a few times. V gene TRBV7-2 combines with J gene TRBJ2-3, with D perhaps matching TRBD1 (5 bases). The CDR3 covers 14 residues. Per germline, CDR1 SGHTA and CDR2 FQGNSA. Trimming pared 5 bases from V and 5 bases from J, leaving 14 bases between. CDR3 bases: TGTGCCAGCAGCCCCCCCCCAGGGCGAGATACGCAGTATTTT. Translating it yields CASSPPPGRDTQYF.

V gene TRBV28 combines with J gene TRBJ2-5; D possibly corresponds to TRBD2 (5 bases). The CDR3 contains 15 residues. CDR1 MDHEN and CDR2 SYDVKM come from the germline V gene. V was pared by 6 bases and J by 2 bases, with 16 bases between. In DNA form, the CDR3 reads TGTGCCAGCAGCCGCCCGACTGCGGGTCAAGAGACCCAGTACTTC. Residues: CASSRPTAGQETQYF. Based on the CDR3 plus reference TRBV28 and TRBJ2-5, the full variable domain is DVKVTQSSRYLVKRTGEKVFLECVQDMDHENMFWYRQDPGLGLRLIYFSYDVKMKEKGDIPEGYSVSREKKERFSLILESASTNQTSMYLCASSRPTAGQETQYFGPGTRLLVL.

Concerning this clone: At the DNA level, this CDR3 is encoded by other sequences in the same sample as well. This sequence joins TRBV5-1 and TRBJ1-4; tentatively, D is TRBD1 (5 bases). V was shortened by 2 bases and J by 8 bases, with 13 bases between the two germline ends. Germline CDR1 reads SGHRS; CDR2 reads YFSETQ. This CDR3 has 14 amino acids. The CDR3 loop is CASSFGQGGEKLFF. The CDR3, as DNA: TGCGCCAGCAGCTTTGGCCAGGGAGGGGAAAAACTGTTTTTT. Together with reference TRBV5-1 and TRBJ1-4, the CDR3 gives the full variable domain: KAGVTQTPRYLIKTRGQQVTLSCSPISGHRSVSWYQQTPGQGLQFLFEYFSETQRNKGNFPGRFSGRQFSNSRSEMNVSTLELGDSALYLCASSFGQGGEKLFFGSGTQLSVL.

The J gene is TRBJ2-5, the V gene TRBV10-3; 8 nucleotides agree with TRBD1. The J call is in doubt because the DNA end fits TRBJ2-7 better. CDR1 ENHRY and CDR2 SYGVKD come from the germline V gene. This CDR3 is built from 13 residues. CDR3 coding DNA: TGTGCCATCAGTGGGACAGGGCAGAACGAGCAGTACTTC. It translates to CAISGTGQNEQYF.

The chain is built from TRBV11-2 and TRBJ2-5; weak D call: TRBD2 (6 bases). The CDR3 has 16 amino acids. Germline V gene data show CDR1 as SGHAT and CDR2 as FQNNGV. Trimming removed 2 bases at V and 1 base at J, with 14 bases between. CDR3 region: CASSLPYTSSQETQYF. Here the CDR3 DNA reads TGTGCCAGCAGCTTACCTTATACTAGCAGCCAAGAGACCCAGTACTTC. Filled out from reference TRBV11-2 and TRBJ2-5, the complete variable domain reads EAGVAQSPRYKIIEKRQSVAFWCNPISGHATLYWYQQILGQGPKLLIQFQNNGVVDDSQLPKDRFSAERLKGVDSTLKIQPAKLEDSAVYLCASSLPYTSSQETQYFGPGTRLLVL.

This clone occurred once. The CDR3 DNA reads as TGCGCCAGCAGCCACGGGGAGGGGAATGAAAAACTGTTTTTT. Its translation: CASSHGEGNEKLFF. The rearrangement joins TRBV5-1 to TRBJ1-4; a possible D gene is TRBD1 (5 bases). CDR3 length equals 14 residues. Trimming stripped 4 bases from V and 5 bases from J, with 12 bases between. Germline CDR1 SGHRS, CDR2 YFSETQ.

CDR3 sequence: CASSLGVPPYNEQFF. The CDR3 nucleotides read TGTGCCAGCAGCTTGGGAGTACCCCCCTACAATGAGCAGTTCTTC. This rearrangement joins TRBV5-6 to TRBJ2-1; D call uncertain. The germline gives CDR1 SGHDT, CDR2 YYEEEE. V lost 0 bases and J 2 bases, leaving 9 bases between the germline ends. There are 15 residues in the CDR3.

The chain has TRBV14 and TRBJ2-1; possibly TRBD1 for D (6 bases). The V gene's germline CDR1 is SGHDN and CDR2 FVKESK. This CDR3 is built from 13 residues. Trimming took 4 bases from V and 5 from J, leaving 9 bases between them. Written as DNA, the CDR3 is TGTGCCAGCAGCCGCAGGGGCCACAATGAGCAGTTCTTC. Translated: CASSRRGHNEQFF.

The gene calls are TRBV28 and TRBJ1-2; 8 positions match TRBD1. CDR3 size: 16 residues. The junction had 11 bases not matched to a gene; V was cut back by 2 bases and J by 6 bases. Germline-derived CDR1 and CDR2 are MDHEN and SYDVKM. The CDR3 sequence is CASSLGGGTGDDGYTF. The CDR3 DNA is TGTGCCAGCAGTTTAGGTGGGGGGACAGGAGACGATGGCTACACCTTC.

The chain couples TRBV5-1 to TRBJ1-2; TRBD1 matches at 8 bases. This CDR3 region has 14 residues. Germline-derived CDR1 and CDR2 are SGHRS and YFSETQ. The V and J ends lost 4 bases and 6 bases, in that order; junction bases with no gene match: 8. DNA for the CDR3: TGCGCCAGCAGCCAACAGGGGGGGATCGATGGCTACACCTTC. Protein sequence: CASSQQGGIDGYTF.

The CDR3 DNA follows: TGTGCCTGGAGTGGTTCGGGGGGATATGGCTACACCTTC. It yields the protein CAWSGSGGYGYTF. The genes are TRBV30 and TRBJ1-2; TRBD1 is a possible D gene (5 bases). Germline V lookup: CDR1 GTSNPN, CDR2 SVGIG (reference sequence). The V gene lost 1 base and the J gene lost 5 bases, with 11 bases spanning the gap. This CDR3 is built from 13 residues. Variable domain in full (rest from reference TRBV30 and TRBJ1-2): SQTIHQWPATLVQPVGSPLSLECTVEGTSNPNLYWYRQAAGRGLQLLFYSVGIGQISSEVPQNLSASRPQDRQFILSSKKLLLSDSGFYLCAWSGSGGYGYTFGSGTRLTVV.

This rearrangement joins TRBV28 to TRBJ1-2, with D unresolved. CDR3 size: 12 residues. Germline V gives CDR1 MDHEN, CDR2 SYDVKM. V was trimmed by 3 bases and J by 8 bases, leaving 10 bases between them. The CDR3 loop reads CASSLGDRGYTF. The CDR3 DNA follows: TGTGCCAGCAGTTTGGGAGATAGAGGCTACACCTTC.

V usage is TRBV15 and J usage is TRBJ2-7; D uncertain. Germline V gene data show CDR1 as LNHNV and CDR2 as YYDKDF (reference sequence). The CDR3 has 13 residues. The V and J ends lost 0 bases and 2 bases respectively, with 5 bases between them. The CDR3 reads CATSRDPAYEQYF. In nucleotides, the CDR3 is TGTGCCACCAGCAGAGATCCTGCCTACGAGCAGTACTTC.

The J gene is TRBJ2-1, the V gene TRBV7-9; 7 nucleotides agree with TRBD1. Germline V CDR1 and CDR2: SEHNR, FQNEAQ (reference sequence). The CDR3 contains 17 residues. V was clipped by 1 base and J by 8 bases; unmatched bases: 14. The CDR3 nucleotides are TGTGCCAGCAGCTTAGGAGTTTTAGGGGGCGCATTCGATGAGCAGTTCTTC. Translating it yields CASSLGVLGGAFDEQFF.

The chain has TRBV5-4 and TRBJ2-7; 8 nucleotides match TRBD2. Trimming cost V 4 bases and J 2 bases; bases outside gene matches: 8. From germline, CDR1 is SGHNT and CDR2 YYREEE (reference sequence). This CDR3 has 15 residues. The CDR3 DNA reads as TGTGCCAGCAGCCAAGAAGCGGGGGCCCCCTACGAGCAGTACTTC. This translates into CASSQEAGAPYEQYF.

The rearrangement uses TRBV28 and TRBJ1-1; D is undetermined. This CDR3 is 15 amino acids long. V lost 4 bases and J lost 0, with 12 bases in between. CDR1 is MDHEN and CDR2 is SYDVKM in the germline V gene. This CDR3 reads CASSWRTRMNTEAFF. CDR3 sequence (DNA): TGTGCCAGCAGTTGGAGGACCAGGATGAACACTGAAGCTTTCTTT.

The count of this clone is one. The V call is TRBV18, the J call TRBJ2-3, with D possibly matching TRBD1 (6 bases). The CDR3 is 16 residues long. The germline CDR1 and CDR2 sequences are KGHSH and LQKENI. Trimming took off 4 bases at V and 6 bases at J, with 20 bases between the two ends. This CDR3 is CASSLIFRGQVDTQYF. The DNA for the CDR3 is TGTGCCAGCTCACTCATCTTCAGGGGCCAGGTGGATACGCAGTATTTT.

V is TRBV6-5 and J is TRBJ2-5; D perhaps matches TRBD2 (5 bases). The CDR3 covers 12 residues. Germline V gene lookup returns CDR1 MNHEY and CDR2 SVGAGI. Between the trimmed V and J ends, which lost 8 bases and 1 base, there was a span of 8 bases. The CDR3 region is CASRLAQETQYF. The CDR3 coding sequence is TGTGCCAGCCGGCTAGCCCAAGAGACCCAGTACTTC.

This clone was detected once. V is TRBV6-5 and J is TRBJ1-2; no definite D call. CDR1 is MNHEY and CDR2 is SVGAGI in the germline V gene. V dropped 6 bases and J dropped 2 bases, with 4 bases sitting between them. This CDR3 comprises 11 residues. The CDR3 sequence: CASSFNYGYTF. In DNA, the CDR3 is TGTGCCAGCAGCTTCAACTATGGCTACACCTTC.

The genes are TRBV7-2 and TRBJ1-3; D ambiguous. There are 15 residues in the CDR3. Trimming removed 2 bases from V and 0 bases from J, with 8 bases in between. In germline, CDR1 is SGHTA, CDR2 FQGNSA. For the CDR3, the DNA is TGTGCCAGCAGCTTATCGTCAGTCTCTGGAAACACCATATATTTT. This translates into CASSLSSVSGNTIYF.

This clone was detected once. The rearrangement uses TRBV28 and TRBJ2-7; no clear D. Between the trimmed V and J ends, which lost 2 bases and 5 bases, there was a span of 7 bases. The CDR3 consists of 12 residues. Germline V gives CDR1 MDHEN, CDR2 SYDVKM. The CDR3 DNA follows: TGTGCCAGCAGTTTAAGCATCAACGAGCAGTACTTC. Its translation is CASSLSINEQYF.

V gene TRBV7-9 combines with J gene TRBJ1-1; 11 bases line up with TRBD1. This CDR3 has 13 amino acids. Trimming took 5 bases from V and 6 from J; bases not matched to a gene: 2. Germline V gene sequence: CDR1 SEHNR, CDR2 FQNEAQ (reference sequence). CDR3 region: CASSGQGASEAFF. The CDR3 region has the DNA TGTGCCAGCAGCGGACAGGGGGCGTCTGAAGCTTTCTTT.

This sequence joins TRBV15 and TRBJ2-2; D remains ambiguous. The germline gives CDR1 LNHNV, CDR2 YYDKDF (reference sequence). V lost 3 bases, J lost 0 bases, and 5 bases lay in between. The CDR3 extends over 14 amino acids. In DNA form, the CDR3 reads TGTGCCACCAGCAGTCAATCGAACACCGGGGAGCTGTTTTTT. It yields the protein CATSSQSNTGELFF.

In regard to this clone: Distinct nucleotide sequences in the sample also encode this CDR3. The V and J genes are TRBV6-1 and TRBJ1-2, with D unresolved. The V gene's germline CDR1 is MNHNS and CDR2 SASEGT. This CDR3 comprises 13 residues. Trimming removed 0 bases from V and 4 bases from J, with 6 bases in between. The chain's CDR3 is CASSEARVYGYTF. The CDR3 DNA follows: TGTGCCAGCAGTGAAGCGAGGGTCTATGGCTACACCTTC.

The V and J genes are TRBV6-6 and TRBJ1-2; 11 bases are shared with TRBD1. In germline, CDR1 is MNHNY, CDR2 SVGAGI (reference sequence). The V and J ends lost 6 bases and 4 bases, in that order; junction bases with no gene match: 7. The CDR3 contains 15 residues. CDR3 loop: CASSPGQGASYGYTF. The CDR3, as DNA: TGTGCCAGCAGCCCCGGACAGGGGGCAAGCTATGGCTACACCTTC.

The chain uses TRBV28 and TRBJ1-6; 10 bases match TRBD1. The germline gives CDR1 MDHEN, CDR2 SYDVKM. The CDR3 contains 15 residues. The V segment lost 3 bases and the J segment 17 bases; nucleotides outside the gene matches: 13. The CDR3 DNA reads as TGTGCCAGCAGTTTGACCGGGACAGGGGTAACGGTCTTCCACTTT. It encodes CASSLTGTGVTVFHF.

This chain links TRBV7-9 with TRBJ2-5; D possibly corresponds to TRBD2 (5 bases). This CDR3 has 13 amino acids. Trimming took off 6 bases at V and 0 bases at J, with 8 bases between the two ends. CDR1 is SEHNR and CDR2 is FQNEAQ in the germline V gene (reference sequence). The CDR3 loop is CASRGEYQETQYF. CDR3 nucleotides: TGTGCCAGCAGGGGAGAGTACCAAGAGACCCAGTACTTC.

The rearrangement joins TRBV27 to TRBJ1-4; D possibly corresponds to TRBD1 (5 bases). The CDR3 totals 13 residues. Trimming shortened V by 3 bases and J by 8 bases, and 10 bases separated the two germline ends. Germline V gene sequence: CDR1 MNHEY, CDR2 SMNVEV (reference sequence). CDR3 protein: CASSFGGGEKLFF. In DNA, the CDR3 is TGTGCCAGCAGTTTTGGGGGAGGGGAAAAACTGTTTTTT. The entire variable domain, with the rest obtained from reference TRBV27 and TRBJ1-4, is as follows: EAQVTQNPRYLITVTGKKLTVTCSQNMNHEYMSWYRQDPGLGLRQIYYSMNVEVTDKGDVPEGYKVSRKEKRNFPLILESPSPNQTSLYFCASSFGGGEKLFFGSGTQLSVL.

Regarding this clone: In the same sample, other DNA sequences code for this CDR3. The gene calls are TRBV29-1 and TRBJ2-1; D not resolved. Germline CDR1 is SQVTM and CDR2 is ANQGSEA. The CDR3 length is 12 residues. V shed 4 bases and J shed 7 bases, with 11 bases lying between them. The CDR3 nucleotides are TGCAGCGTTGGGCGGAGTTGGAATGAGCAGTTCTTC. It codes for CSVGRSWNEQFF.

This rearrangement joins TRBV18 to TRBJ2-7; a possible D gene is TRBD1 (7 bases). CDR3 length: 15 residues. From germline, CDR1 is KGHSH and CDR2 LQKENI. V lost 3 bases and J 3 bases, leaving 15 bases between the germline ends. CDR3 DNA: TGTGCCAGCTCACCTAAGACAGGGAGGCACTACGAGCAGTACTTC. Protein sequence: CASSPKTGRHYEQYF. Together with reference TRBV18 and TRBJ2-7, the CDR3 gives the full variable domain: NAGVMQNPRHLVRRRGQEARLRCSPMKGHSHVYWYRQLPEEGLKFMVYLQKENIIDESGMPKERFSAEFPKEGPSILRIQQVVRGDSAAYFCASSPKTGRHYEQYFGPGTRLTVT.

This clone was counted once. V and J are TRBV5-5 and TRBJ1-2; 9 bases line up with TRBD1. This CDR3 has 15 residues. V dropped 4 bases and J dropped 2; count of bases not matched to a gene: 6. Germline assignment: CDR1 SGHKS and CDR2 YYEKEE (reference sequence). The CDR3 DNA reads as TGTGCCAGCAGCATAGTAGGGACAGGGAACTATGGCTACACCTTC. It encodes CASSIVGTGNYGYTF.